The clone carrying this TCR beta chain occurred many times. The antigen is not known. TCRdb passed the reads through MiXCR, listing each CDR3 protein once. This sample yields 500,000 or so distinct CDR3 sequences, of which about 15% are seen a single time; more than 20% belongs to the top ten. The sample is drawn from a study of T cell repertoires in cytomegalovirus infection. Study information: Public TCR beta signatures indicated both CMV infection and matching HLA type. Study-level points and caveats: Dominating the ex vivo response were HLA-C-restricted CMV-specific TCR beta clonotypes.

Germline V CDR1 and CDR2: SGHTA, FQGTGA. CDR3 length: 17 amino acids. V was pared by 1 base and J by 1 base, with 8 bases of the junction left unmatched. Sequenced material: CD8+ T cells from PBMCs. This sequence joins TRBV7-3 and TRBJ2-3; 7 nucleotides agree with TRBD1. The TCR originated in a human donor in good health (CMV status not recorded). Some clones in this sample may be carry-over from other donors' samples. CDR3 amino acids: CASSLMGSTGRTDTQYF. For the CDR3, the DNA is TGTGCCAGCAGCTTAATGGGCTCGACAGGGCGCACAGATACGCAGTATTTT.